One sample yielded the 6 T cell receptor beta chains listed below, sequenced in a study of technical replicates of blood from several donors. Produced via immunoSEQ multiplex PCR; TCRdb's table is partial and in-frame only. The sample lists approximately 79,000 clones, over 90% occurring once. Sequenced: T cells isolated from PBMCs. The receptor set was obtained from a human donor in good health.

The chain uses TRBV7-7 and TRBJ2-5; 7 bases match TRBD1. Trimming cost V 3 bases and J 4 bases; bases outside gene matches: 5. Germline values: CDR1 SSHAT, CDR2 FNYEAQ (reference sequence). CDR3 length: 14 residues. CDR3 amino acids: CASSLSTGTETQYF. As DNA, the CDR3 is TGTGCCAGCAGCTTGTCGACAGGGACAGAGACCCAGTACTTC.

The chain uses TRBV12-5 and TRBJ2-2; D uncertain. Between the trimmed V and J ends, which lost 7 bases and 5 bases, there was a span of 11 bases. The CDR3 is 13 amino acids. Germline V gene lookup returns CDR1 LGHNT and CDR2 FRNRAP. CDR3 DNA: TGTGCTAGTGAATATCCGGAGACCGGGGAGCTGTTTTTT. It encodes CASEYPETGELFF.

This clone is a singleton in its sample. This chain links TRBV28 with TRBJ1-4; TRBD1 might be the D (6 bases). Trimming removed 5 bases at V and 5 bases at J, with 12 bases between. Germline V gene sequence: CDR1 MDHEN, CDR2 SYDVKM. The CDR3 is 14 amino acids. The CDR3 loop is CASSRGGGNEKLFF. As DNA, the CDR3 is TGTGCCAGCAGTAGGGGGGGTGGGAATGAAAAACTGTTTTTT.

This rearrangement joins TRBV5-6 to TRBJ2-3; 7 nucleotides line up with TRBD2. The CDR3 consists of 15 residues. CDR1 is SGHDT and CDR2 is YYEEEE in the germline V gene. V lost 3 bases to trimming and J lost 6 bases; unmatched junction nucleotides: 10. The CDR3 reads CASSSLAAGGDTQYF. The CDR3 nucleotides read TGTGCCAGCAGCTCGCTAGCGGCCGGCGGGGATACGCAGTATTTT.

The chain employs TRBV5-1 and TRBJ2-5; D gene ambiguous. This CDR3 is 12 amino acids long. Looked up from germline, CDR1 is SGHRS and CDR2 is YFSETQ. Between the trimmed V and J ends, which lost 1 base and 2 bases, there was a span of 3 bases. The CDR3 nucleotides read TGCGCCAGCAGCTTGACACAAGAGACCCAGTACTTC. Residues: CASSLTQETQYF.

In DNA form, the CDR3 reads TGCAGCGTTGGTATTCGGCAGGGGCATGGTGAAAAACTGTTTTTT. Amino acid sequence: CSVGIRQGHGEKLFF. This rearrangement joins TRBV29-1 to TRBJ1-4, with a weak D call TRBD1 (6 bases). Trimming took 4 bases from V and 7 from J, leaving 19 bases between them. This CDR3 has 15 residues. Germline V gene lookup returns CDR1 SQVTM and CDR2 ANQGSEA.